The 2 T cell receptor beta chains presented below share a single source sample, sequenced in a study of T-cell reconstitution after alpha-beta-depleted transplantation in children. During its preparation, the TCRbeta library received unique molecular identifiers. One entry per CDR3 protein, called by TCRdb with MiXCR from the PCR reads. The sample includes around 670,000 distinct CDR3 sequences, roughly 14% seen only once; the top ten take roughly 0.84%. Sequencing was performed on PBMCs, taken before TCRalphabeta/CD19-depleted stem cell transplant. The receptors derive from a girl aged 2 to 9 with congenital amegakaryocytic thrombocytopenia, due to receive a stem cell transplant.

This clonotype has ten or more counts. J is TRBJ2-1 and V is TRBV5-1, with TRBD2 identical over 7 bases. The V segment lost 4 bases and the J segment 8 bases; nucleotides outside the gene matches: 12. Germline CDR1 is SGHRS and CDR2 is YFSETQ. CDR3 length equals 15 residues. CDR3 amino acids: CASSGGDYSTDEQFF. The CDR3 DNA reads TGCGCCAGCAGCGGGGGGGACTATAGTACCGATGAGCAGTTCTTC.

This clonotype was seen at least ten times. The chain couples TRBV28 to TRBJ1-1; D uncertain. The CDR3 covers 11 residues. The germline gives CDR1 MDHEN, CDR2 SYDVKM. V was pared by 3 bases and J by 5 bases, with 4 bases between. The CDR3 coding sequence is TGTGCCAGCAGTTTTAAGACTGAAGCTTTCTTT. This codes for CASSFKTEAFF. The full variable domain, completed using reference TRBV28 and TRBJ1-1, is DVKVTQSSRYLVKRTGEKVFLECVQDMDHENMFWYRQDPGLGLRLIYFSYDVKMKEKGDIPEGYSVSREKKERFSLILESASTNQTSMYLCASSFKTEAFFGQGTRLTVV.